The rows below give T cell receptor beta chains drawn from one sample of a study of vaccination effects on CD4 cells after COVID-19. Data came from immunoSEQ multiplex PCR; TCRdb stores just in-frame clones and leaves some out. Found here are 84,000 or so clones, 77% of them singletons; the top ten hold about 1%. Which antigens these TCRs recognize remains unknown. Sample: CD4+ T cells from PBMCs cultured with HCoV-OC43 spike peptides, taken after COVID-19 vaccination. These receptors were obtained from a human donor who received a COVID-19 vaccine. The CDR3 runs from the conserved cysteine through the conserved F or W. The D gene is left open where the match is weak. Clone sizes are given selectively: once, few, many, or a class where the clone is expanded.

TRBJ2-2	TRBV5-1	-	-	TGCGCCAGCAGCCTAACGGGACCGAACACCGGGGAGCTGTTTTTT	CASSLTGPNTGELFF
TRBJ1-4	TRBV9	-	TRBD1	TGTGCCAGCAGCGCCGGACAGGGGACTAATGAAAAACTGTTTTTT	CASSAGQGTNEKLFF
TRBJ1-3	TRBV4-3	-	-	TGCGCCAGCAGCCAAGATTTGGGGGGCTTTTCAAGAAACACCATATATTTT	CASSQDLGGFSRNTIYF
TRBJ2-3	TRBV30	-	-	TGTGCCTGGAGTAGGACAGAAAGCACAGATACGCAGTATTTT	CAWSRTESTDTQYF
TRBJ2-5	TRBV5-8	-	-	TGTGCCAGCAGCTTGGCTGGGGAACCATTAGACTGGTACTACCAAGAGACCCAGTACTTC	CASSLAGEPLDWYYQETQYF
TRBJ2-3	TRBV7-9	-	-	TGTGCCAGCAGCGCATACACAGATACGCAGTATTTT	CASSAYTDTQYF
TRBJ2-1	TRBV6-6	-	-	TGTGCCAGCAGTTACTCGGGCGGCTTTTCCCACAATGAGCAGTTCTTC	CASSYSGGFSHNEQFF
TRBJ1-5	TRBV4-2	-	-	TGTGCCAGCAGCCAAGTAAAAACAGGACCTAATCAGCCCCAGCATTTT	CASSQVKTGPNQPQHF
TRBJ1-2	TRBV2	-	-	TGTGCCAGCAAAGGGGACGGGTATTTCTATGGCTACACCTTC	CASKGDGYFYGYTF
TRBJ1-2	TRBV24-1	-	-	TGTGCCACCAGTGATACCATAAAAGGGGAAAATCCAGGTCCTGGCTACACCTTC	CATSDTIKGENPGPGYTF
TRBJ1-2	TRBV7-2	-	TRBD1	TGTGCCAGCAGCCCTCGGACAGGGGCCAACTATGGCTACACCTTC	CASSPRTGANYGYTF
TRBJ2-5	TRBV4-1	-	-	TGCGCCAGCAGCCGTACAAAAGGACGGATGCAAGAGACCCAGTACTTC	CASSRTKGRMQETQYF
TRBJ1-1	TRBV6-1	few	-	TGTGCCAGCAGTGAAGGTCAGGCGGAAGCTTTCTTT	CASSEGQAEAFF
TRBJ1-1	TRBV9	-	-	TGTGCCAGCAGCCCCGGAGGGGTCCGAATTATGAACACTGAAGCTTTCTTT	CASSPGGVRIMNTEAFF
TRBJ1-5	TRBV6-5	-	TRBD1	TGTGCCAGCAGTCTAAGGACAGGACAAAATCAGCCCCAGCATTTT	CASSLRTGQNQPQHF
TRBJ2-1	TRBV6-2/TRBV6-3	-	TRBD2	TGTGCCAGCAGCTATGGGACTAGCGGCCGCAATGAGCAGTTCTTC	CASSYGTSGRNEQFF
TRBJ1-1	TRBV5-4	-	TRBD1	TGTGCCAGCAGCTTGAGGGACAGGGGGTTGGACACTGAAGCTTTCTTT	CASSLRDRGLDTEAFF
TRBJ2-1	TRBV6-5	-	-	TGTGCCACGTCGAACGCGGGTTTCTACAATGAGCAGTTCTTC	CATSNAGFYNEQFF
TRBJ1-1	TRBV5-6	-	TRBD1	TGTGCCAGCAGCTCCCCGGGACAGGGGGCAGACACTGAAGCTTTCTTT	CASSSPGQGADTEAFF
TRBJ2-1	TRBV7-2	-	-	TGTGCCAGCAGCCGACAGTTTGAGCAGTTCTTC	CASSRQFEQFF
TRBJ1-2	TRBV19	-	TRBD1	TGTGCCAGTACCCCGACAGGGGGCGGCTATGGCTACACCTTC	CASTPTGGGYGYTF
TRBJ1-2	TRBV6-5	-	TRBD1	TGTGCCAGCAGAGTGACAGGGACCTATGGCTACACCTTC	CASRVTGTYGYTF
TRBJ1-2	TRBV18	once	-	TGTGCCAGCTCACCCTCGACAGAAGTCTATGGCTACACCTTC	CASSPSTEVYGYTF
TRBJ2-5	TRBV7-2	-	-	TGTGCCAGCAGCTTAGTTGGAGAGACCCAGTACTTC	CASSLVGETQYF
TRBJ2-1	TRBV19	few	TRBD2	TGTGCCAGTAGTGTTGGGGGACTAGATGAGCAGTTCTTC	CASSVGGLDEQFF
TRBJ1-2	TRBV5-6	few	TRBD1	TGTGCCAGCAGCTCAACAGGGGTATACTATGGCTACACCTTC	CASSSTGVYYGYTF
TRBJ1-1	TRBV29-1	-	TRBD1	TGCAGCGTTGAAGGGGCAGGGGGAATAGGGACTGAAGCTTTCTTT	CSVEGAGGIGTEAFF
TRBJ2-5	TRBV5-1	once	TRBD2	TGCGCCAGCAGCTCCTCGACTAGCGCGGAGACCCAGTACTTC	CASSSSTSAETQYF
TRBJ1-1	TRBV30	-	-	TGTGCCTGGAGTGGGGATTTGGACACTGAAGCTTTCTTT	CAWSGDLDTEAFF
TRBJ2-2	TRBV19	-	-	TGTGCCAGTAGGGGTCCTAACACCGGGGAGCTGTTTTTT	CASRGPNTGELFF
TRBJ2-5	TRBV5-6	-	-	TGTGCCAGCAGCTTGGAGCTAAAAGAGACCCAGTACTTC	CASSLELKETQYF
TRBJ1-3	TRBV18	-	-	TGTGCCAGCTCCCCGCCCGGGACAAACGGAAACACCATATATTTT	CASSPPGTNGNTIYF
TRBJ1-6	TRBV1	few	-	TGCACCAGCAGCCAAGATCTGACAGGGGGGAATTCACCCCTCCACTTT	CTSSQDLTGGNSPLHF
TRBJ2-2	TRBV5-1	-	-	TGCGCCAGCAGCTTGTGGAGCAGAGAGAACACCGGGGAGCTGTTTTTT	CASSLWSRENTGELFF
TRBJ1-5	TRBV5-4	-	-	TGTGCCAGCAGCTTGGGGAATCAGCCCCAGCATTTT	CASSLGNQPQHF
TRBJ2-2	TRBV3-1/TRBV3-2	few	TRBD2	TGTGCCAGCAGCCATGGCGGGGGTAGTACCGGGGAGCTGTTTTTT	CASSHGGGSTGELFF
TRBJ2-1	TRBV24-1	-	-	TGTGCCACCAGTGATTTTGGGTTTACTGGGCAGTTCTTC	CATSDFGFTGQFF
TRBJ2-2	TRBV19	once	TRBD1	TGTGCCAGTAGTATAGCCCGGACAGGGTCGTTCCCCGGGGAGCTGTTTTTT	CASSIARTGSFPGELFF
TRBJ1-4	TRBV9	-	-	TGTGCCAGCAGCGTAGGAATGGGTGAAAAACTGTTTTTT	CASSVGMGEKLFF
TRBJ2-1	TRBV11-2	-	-	TGTGCCAGCAGCTTAGCTCCTACCCGTAATGAGCAGTTCTTC	CASSLAPTRNEQFF
TRBJ1-4	TRBV3-1/TRBV3-2	-	-	TGTGCCAGCAGTCTCGACAGGCGAGGCGAAAAACTGTTTTTT	CASSLDRRGEKLFF
TRBJ2-1	TRBV2	-	TRBD2	TGTGCCAGCAGCGCCCTTGGACAGACACCACTAGCGGGGGTCTACAATGAGCAGTTCTTC	CASSALGQTPLAGVYNEQFF
TRBJ1-6	TRBV10-3	-	-	TGTGCCATCACCGAAAGGGGGTCATCACCCCTCCACTTT	CAITERGSSPLHF
TRBJ1-1	TRBV19	few	TRBD1	TGTGCCAGTAGTAGTACAGGGGACACTGAAGCTTTCTTT	CASSSTGDTEAFF
TRBJ1-1	TRBV7-2	once	-	TGTGCCAGCAATACCGGTTTGAACACTGAAGCTTTCTTT	CASNTGLNTEAFF
TRBJ2-5	TRBV4-1	-	-	TGCGCCAGCAGCCAGGGTTGGGGGCAGGGGAGGGAGACCCAGTACTTC	CASSQGWGQGRETQYF
TRBJ2-1	TRBV2	-	TRBD1	TGTGCCAGCAGTGGACAGGGGGCAACGAGTAATGAGCAGTTCTTC	CASSGQGATSNEQFF
TRBJ2-5	TRBV7-2	-	-	TGTGCCAGCAGCTTAGTGGCGGGGAAAGAGACCCAGTACTTC	CASSLVAGKETQYF
TRBJ1-4	TRBV24-1	-	-	TGTGCCACCAGTGATACACAGGGTTCGGGCGAAAAACTGTTTTTT	CATSDTQGSGEKLFF
TRBJ2-3	TRBV7-3	-	TRBD2	TGTGCCAGCAGCTCCGGCCCTCTAGCGGGGGGGACAGATACGCAGTATTTT	CASSSGPLAGGTDTQYF
TRBJ1-3	TRBV5-5	-	-	TGTGCCAGCAGCTTGCCGGCCCTCGGAAACACCATATATTTT	CASSLPALGNTIYF
TRBJ2-1	TRBV18	once	TRBD2	TGTGCCAGCTCACCCTTAAGGGCTAGCGGGGACTACAATGAGCAGTTCTTC	CASSPLRASGDYNEQFF
TRBJ2-2	TRBV7-3	-	-	TGTGCCAGCAGCTTATTCGCGGGAACGAACACCGGGGAGCTGTTTTTT	CASSLFAGTNTGELFF
TRBJ2-3	TRBV6-5	-	-	TGTGCCAGCCGAAGTGGGCATCCCACAGATACGCAGTATTTT	CASRSGHPTDTQYF
TRBJ2-3	TRBV3-1/TRBV3-2	-	-	TGTGCCAGCAGCCAGGGAGTTATTGGGATTAGCACAGATACGCAGTATTTT	CASSQGVIGISTDTQYF
TRBJ2-1	TRBV10-3	-	TRBD1	TGTGCCACCGGAGACAGGGGGCACAATGAGCAGTTCTTC	CATGDRGHNEQFF
TRBJ1-3	TRBV5-8	-	TRBD1	TGTGCCAGCAGCCCCCGTGACAGGGTACCTGGAAACACCATATATTTT	CASSPRDRVPGNTIYF
TRBJ2-1	TRBV10-1	few	-	TGCGCCAGCAGTGAAGGGCTCCCCAATGAGCAGTTCTTC	CASSEGLPNEQFF
TRBJ2-5	TRBV5-1	-	TRBD1	TGCGCCAGCAGCACAGGGGGCGGAGAGACCCAGTACTTC	CASSTGGGETQYF
TRBJ2-5	TRBV3-1/TRBV3-2	-	TRBD1	TGTGCCAGCAGAGACAGGGGGTACCAAGAGACCCAGTACTTC	CASRDRGYQETQYF